The rows below give T cell receptor beta chains drawn from one sample of a study of PD-1 blockade in mismatch repair-deficient tumors. The protocol was immunoSEQ multiplex PCR, while the TCRdb copy is restricted to in-frame clones and leaves out a portion. The sample comprises around 68,000 clones, 70% to 80% of which are singletons, and roughly 5.5% rests with the top ten. The sample here was peripheral blood, taken 2 weeks after starting pembrolizumab. These receptors came from an adult with mismatch repair-deficient cancer. The CDR3 runs from the conserved cysteine through the conserved F or W. Fields, in order: J gene, V gene, CDR3 protein.

J gene: TRBJ1-1; V gene: TRBV29-1; CDR3 protein: CSGRRVNTEAFF
J gene: TRBJ2-5; V gene: TRBV6-5; CDR3 protein: CASSYSVSGLGETQYF
J gene: TRBJ2-5; V gene: TRBV4-1; CDR3 protein: CASSQWREETQYF
J gene: TRBJ2-5; V gene: TRBV2; CDR3 protein: CASSERDRGPETQYF
J gene: TRBJ2-7; V gene: TRBV9; CDR3 protein: CASSLGRGPDYEQYF
J gene: TRBJ1-5; V gene: TRBV16; CDR3 protein: CASSQSAPQPQHF
J gene: TRBJ2-3; V gene: TRBV4-2; CDR3 protein: CASSQVGGERLGDTQYF
J gene: TRBJ1-2; V gene: TRBV27; CDR3 protein: CASSLSGGLGVEGYTF
J gene: TRBJ2-3; V gene: TRBV18; CDR3 protein: CASSLTGNTDTQYF
J gene: TRBJ2-3; V gene: TRBV29-1; CDR3 protein: CSVELGQAPDTQYF
J gene: TRBJ1-1; V gene: TRBV11-2; CDR3 protein: CASSPTGGNTEAFF
J gene: TRBJ2-7; V gene: TRBV5-1; CDR3 protein: CASSLKQGQYEQYF
J gene: TRBJ2-2; V gene: TRBV2; CDR3 protein: CASRTGTSSTGELFF
J gene: TRBJ1-1; V gene: TRBV7-2; CDR3 protein: CASSLADRGLLNTEAFF
J gene: TRBJ2-5; V gene: TRBV18; CDR3 protein: CASSPSSGMSGETQYF
J gene: TRBJ2-6; V gene: TRBV5-5; CDR3 protein: CASDTGRSGANVLTF
J gene: TRBJ2-3; V gene: TRBV7-9; CDR3 protein: CATGASGNTDTQYF
J gene: TRBJ2-3; V gene: TRBV2; CDR3 protein: CASRQGAGTDTQYF
J gene: TRBJ1-2; V gene: TRBV29-1; CDR3 protein: CSVETGSNYGYTF
J gene: TRBJ2-7; V gene: TRBV15; CDR3 protein: CATSTDRGGGYEQYF
J gene: TRBJ2-7; V gene: TRBV5-5; CDR3 protein: CASSRGTVSYEQYF
J gene: TRBJ1-2; V gene: TRBV10-3; CDR3 protein: CAISEGSGGSIYGYTF
J gene: TRBJ2-3; V gene: TRBV5-4; CDR3 protein: CASSQTSGSDTQYF
J gene: TRBJ2-3; V gene: TRBV9; CDR3 protein: CASSVGVSEITDTQYF
J gene: TRBJ1-3; V gene: TRBV5-1; CDR3 protein: CASSLDGGSGNTIYF
J gene: TRBJ1-1; V gene: TRBV19; CDR3 protein: CASSISLQGMSTEAFF
J gene: TRBJ2-7; V gene: TRBV29-1; CDR3 protein: CSVDGADYEQYF
J gene: TRBJ2-4; V gene: TRBV5-1; CDR3 protein: CASSLEGSGENIQYF
J gene: TRBJ2-1; V gene: TRBV6-5; CDR3 protein: CASKDRNSYNEQFF
J gene: TRBJ1-1; V gene: TRBV6-5; CDR3 protein: CASNSQGAGRAEAFF
J gene: TRBJ2-5; V gene: TRBV30; CDR3 protein: CASQRERLETQYF
J gene: TRBJ1-5; V gene: TRBV6-1; CDR3 protein: CASSVQAQGYSNQPQHF
J gene: TRBJ1-2; V gene: TRBV6-6; CDR3 protein: CASIYGGGGYGYTF
J gene: TRBJ1-3; V gene: TRBV4-3; CDR3 protein: CASSQDLGQGRAGNTIYF
J gene: TRBJ2-2; V gene: TRBV27; CDR3 protein: CASSLLLAGTGELFF
J gene: TRBJ2-7; V gene: TRBV29-1; CDR3 protein: CSVEGDGPYEQYF
J gene: TRBJ2-3; V gene: TRBV2; CDR3 protein: CASSEIKDTQYF
J gene: TRBJ2-1; V gene: TRBV29-1; CDR3 protein: CSAGLAGEDEQFF
J gene: TRBJ2-3; V gene: TRBV4-1; CDR3 protein: CASSQLDRVSDTQYF
J gene: TRBJ1-2; V gene: TRBV7-2; CDR3 protein: CASSLSGQDYGYTF
J gene: TRBJ2-3; V gene: TRBV28; CDR3 protein: CASSYLLSTDTQYF
J gene: TRBJ1-4; V gene: TRBV2; CDR3 protein: CASRAGVGTNEKLFF
J gene: TRBJ1-3; V gene: TRBV6-5; CDR3 protein: CASSYVRGSGNTIYF
J gene: TRBJ2-7; V gene: TRBV2; CDR3 protein: CASHDTGFGRSYEQYF